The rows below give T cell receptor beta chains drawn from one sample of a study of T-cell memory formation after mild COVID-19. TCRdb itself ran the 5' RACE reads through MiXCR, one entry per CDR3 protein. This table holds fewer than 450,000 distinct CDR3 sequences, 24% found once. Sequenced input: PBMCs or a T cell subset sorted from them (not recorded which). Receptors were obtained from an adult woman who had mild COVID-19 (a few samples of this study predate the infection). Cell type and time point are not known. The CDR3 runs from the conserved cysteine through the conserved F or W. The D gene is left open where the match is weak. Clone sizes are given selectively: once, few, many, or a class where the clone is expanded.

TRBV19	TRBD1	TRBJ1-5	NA	CASSFRTGGYSNQPQHF	TGTGCCAGTAGTTTCCGGACAGGAGGATATAGCAATCAGCCCCAGCATTTT
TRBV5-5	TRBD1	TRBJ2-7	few	CASSSIDTRTGIYEQYF	TGTGCCAGCAGCTCCATCGACACAAGGACAGGGATCTACGAGCAGTACTTC
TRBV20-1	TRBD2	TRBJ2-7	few	CSARSRERGLYEQYF	TGCAGTGCTAGGTCCAGGGAGCGGGGACTCTACGAGCAGTACTTC
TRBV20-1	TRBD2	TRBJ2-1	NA	CSARDGAGDYNEQFF	TGCAGTGCCCGGGATGGAGCGGGAGACTACAATGAGCAGTTCTTC
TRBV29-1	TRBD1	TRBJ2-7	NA	CSVDSGQGGTYEQYF	TGCAGCGTTGACTCAGGACAGGGGGGCACCTACGAGCAGTACTTC
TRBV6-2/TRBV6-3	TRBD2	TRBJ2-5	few	CASGSAGVYQETQYF	TGTGCCAGTGGATCAGCGGGGGTGTACCAAGAGACCCAGTACTTC
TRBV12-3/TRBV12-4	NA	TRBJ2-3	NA	CASSLMGALDTQYF	TGTGCCAGCAGTTTAATGGGGGCGTTAGATACGCAGTATTTT
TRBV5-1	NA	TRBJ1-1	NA	CASSLRGGLGTEAFF	TGCGCCAGCAGCTTGCGGGGGGGCTTGGGCACTGAAGCTTTCTTT
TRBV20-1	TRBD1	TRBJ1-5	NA	CSAISDRARKSNQPQHF	TGCAGTGCTATCTCCGACAGGGCGAGGAAAAGCAATCAGCCCCAGCATTTT
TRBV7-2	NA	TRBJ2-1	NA	CASSHRQPTGHNEQFF	TGTGCCAGCAGCCATAGACAACCGACGGGTCACAATGAGCAGTTCTTC
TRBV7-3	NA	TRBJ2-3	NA	CASGAGGTDTQYF	TGTGCCAGCGGAGCGGGCGGCACAGATACGCAGTATTTT
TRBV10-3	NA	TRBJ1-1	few	CAISDRDENTEAFF	TGTGCCATCAGTGACAGGGATGAGAACACTGAAGCTTTCTTT
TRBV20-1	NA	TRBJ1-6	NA	CSAIPRAAGNSPLHF	TGCAGTGCTATACCCCGGGCCGCGGGAAATTCACCCCTCCACTTT
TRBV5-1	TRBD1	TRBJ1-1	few	CASSSNSGGGTEAFF	TGCGCCAGCAGCTCAAATTCAGGGGGTGGCACTGAAGCTTTCTTT
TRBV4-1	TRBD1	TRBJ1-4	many	CASSQGGQGGGEKLFF	TGCGCCAGCAGCCAAGGCGGACAGGGGGGAGGAGAAAAACTGTTTTTT
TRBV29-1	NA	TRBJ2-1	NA	CSVQIGQGEYDEQFF	TGCAGCGTCCAGATCGGTCAGGGCGAGTACGATGAGCAGTTCTTC
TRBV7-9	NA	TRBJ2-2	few	CASSLAGPTGELFF	TGTGCCAGCAGCTTAGCCGGACCCACCGGGGAGCTGTTTTTT
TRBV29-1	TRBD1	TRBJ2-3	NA	CSVARGQGADTQYF	TGCAGCGTTGCCCGGGGACAGGGGGCAGATACGCAGTATTTT
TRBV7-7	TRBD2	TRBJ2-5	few	CASSSGSGIQETQYF	TGTGCTAGCAGCTCGGGGAGCGGGATTCAAGAGACCCAGTACTTC
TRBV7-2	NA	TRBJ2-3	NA	CASSLRQGRGWTDTQYF	TGTGCCAGCAGCCTCAGGCAGGGCAGGGGATGGACAGATACGCAGTATTTT
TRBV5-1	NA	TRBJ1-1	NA	CASSLLSGETTEAFF	TGCGCCAGCAGCTTGCTCTCAGGGGAGACGACTGAAGCTTTCTTT
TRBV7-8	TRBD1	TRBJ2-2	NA	CASSSGTDYTGELFF	TGTGCCAGCAGCTCTGGGACAGATTACACCGGGGAGCTGTTTTTT
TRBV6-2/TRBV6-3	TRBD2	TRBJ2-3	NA	CASSSAGGADTQYF	TGTGCCAGCAGTTCAGCGGGAGGGGCAGATACGCAGTATTTT
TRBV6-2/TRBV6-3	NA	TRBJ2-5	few	CASTRGETQYF	TGTGCCAGCACCCGAGGGGAGACCCAGTACTTC
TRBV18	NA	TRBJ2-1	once	CASSPFEPGSSYNEQFF	TGTGCCAGCTCACCATTTGAACCGGGGAGCTCCTACAATGAGCAGTTCTTC
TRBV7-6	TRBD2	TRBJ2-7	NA	CASSHGLAADVSF	TGTGCCAGCAGCCACGGACTAGCGGCCGACGTAAGCTTC
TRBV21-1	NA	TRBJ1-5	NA	CASSSEGRQGVNQPQHF	TGTGCCAGCAGCTCTGAGGGGAGACAGGGCGTCAATCAGCCCCAGCATTTT
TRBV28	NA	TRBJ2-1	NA	CASSHSTLQGNEQFF	TGTGCCAGCAGTCACAGTACCCTTCAGGGCAATGAGCAGTTCTTC
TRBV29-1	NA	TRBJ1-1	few	CSVEEGSLGTEAFF	TGCAGCGTTGAAGAGGGCAGCTTGGGCACTGAAGCTTTCTTT
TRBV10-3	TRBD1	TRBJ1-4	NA	CASRNRGTNEKLFF	TGTGCCTCGCGGAACAGGGGAACTAATGAAAAACTGTTTTTT
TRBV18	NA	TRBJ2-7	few	CASSPQGLEQYF	TGTGCCAGCTCACCACAGGGGCTCGAGCAGTACTTC
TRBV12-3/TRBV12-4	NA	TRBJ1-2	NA	CASSFLGADTNYGYTF	TGTGCCAGCAGTTTTCTGGGGGCGGACACTAACTATGGCTACACCTTC
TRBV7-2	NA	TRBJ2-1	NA	CAMGSIDRGVNEQFF	TGTGCCATGGGGTCAATCGATCGAGGTGTAAATGAGCAGTTCTTC
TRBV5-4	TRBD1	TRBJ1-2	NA	CASSYTGGNYGYTF	TGTGCCAGCAGCTATACAGGGGGCAACTATGGCTACACCTTC
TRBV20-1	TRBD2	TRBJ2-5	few	CSASALAGETQYF	TGCAGTGCTAGTGCGTTAGCGGGAGAGACCCAGTACTTC
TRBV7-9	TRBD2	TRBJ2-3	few	CASSLGLAEDTQYF	TGTGCCAGCAGCTTAGGGCTAGCGGAAGATACGCAGTATTTT
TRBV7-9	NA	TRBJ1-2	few	CASSPGGGPYGYTF	TGTGCCAGCAGCCCCGGGGGGGGCCCCTATGGCTACACCTTC
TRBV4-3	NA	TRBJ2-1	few	CASSPTPGSTYNEQFF	TGCGCCAGCAGCCCCACCCCGGGATCCACCTACAATGAGCAGTTCTTC
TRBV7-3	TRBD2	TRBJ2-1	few	CASSITSGGSYEQFF	TGTGCCAGCAGCATAACTAGCGGGGGTTCCTATGAGCAGTTCTTC
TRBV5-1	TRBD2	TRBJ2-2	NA	CASSLWASGSTGELFF	TGCGCCAGCAGCTTGTGGGCTAGCGGGAGCACCGGGGAGCTGTTTTTT
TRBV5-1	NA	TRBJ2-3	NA	CASSYRAGFSTDTQYF	TGCGCCAGCAGCTATCGAGCGGGTTTTAGCACAGATACGCAGTATTTT
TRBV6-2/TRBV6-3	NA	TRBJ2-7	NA	CASSNGLREQYF	TGTGCCAGCAGTAACGGGCTTCGGGAGCAGTACTTC
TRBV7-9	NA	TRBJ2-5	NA	CASSLASERGLASQYF	TGTGCCAGCAGCTTAGCCAGCGAAAGGGGGTTGGCGTCCCAGTACTTC
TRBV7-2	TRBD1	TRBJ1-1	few	CASSLAGGEGGKAFF	TGTGCCAGCAGCTTAGCAGGGGGCGAAGGTGGAAAGGCTTTCTTT
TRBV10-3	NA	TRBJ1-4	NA	CAIAHSPPGIGKLFF	TGTGCCATCGCCCACAGTCCGCCGGGGATTGGAAAACTGTTTTTT
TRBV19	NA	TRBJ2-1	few	CATKGGPDEQFF	TGTGCCACCAAAGGAGGGCCGGATGAGCAGTTCTTC
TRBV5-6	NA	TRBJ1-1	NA	CASSPQDITTEAFF	TGTGCCAGCAGCCCCCAGGACATTACCACTGAAGCTTTCTTT
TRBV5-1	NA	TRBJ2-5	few	CASSVRQRATEETQYF	TGCGCCAGCAGCGTCCGACAGCGGGCAACCGAAGAGACCCAGTACTTC
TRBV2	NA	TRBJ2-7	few	CASSIGLEQYF	TGTGCCAGCAGTATTGGGCTCGAGCAGTACTTC
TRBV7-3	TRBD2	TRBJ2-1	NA	CASSLKGLARPNEQFF	TGTGCCAGCAGCCTCAAGGGACTAGCAAGACCCAATGAGCAGTTCTTC
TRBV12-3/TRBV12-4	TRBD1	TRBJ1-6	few	CASRPGGSSYNSPLHF	TGTGCCAGCAGACCAGGGGGTAGCTCCTATAATTCACCCCTCCACTTT
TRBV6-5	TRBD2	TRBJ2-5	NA	CASSYWGGGAGETQYF	TGTGCCAGCAGTTACTGGGGCGGGGGGGCCGGAGAGACCCAGTACTTC
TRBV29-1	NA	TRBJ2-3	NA	CSVASQGVGTDTQYF	TGCAGCGTAGCCTCCCAGGGTGTGGGGACAGATACGCAGTATTTT
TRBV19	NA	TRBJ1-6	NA	CASSIGDKSSYNSPLHF	TGTGCCAGTAGCATCGGGGATAAGAGCTCCTATAATTCACCCCTCCACTTT
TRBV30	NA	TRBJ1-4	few	CAWSDPRPNEKLFF	TGTGCCTGGAGTGACCCCCGACCTAATGAAAAACTGTTTTTT
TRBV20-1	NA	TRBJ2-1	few	CSASHNEQFF	TGCAGTGCTAGTCACAATGAGCAGTTCTTC
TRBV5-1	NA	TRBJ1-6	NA	CASSQDSYNSPLHF	TGCGCCAGCAGCCAAGACAGCTATAATTCACCCCTCCACTTT
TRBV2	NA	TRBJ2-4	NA	CASSVNRESSIQYF	TGTGCCAGCAGTGTGAATAGAGAGAGCAGCATTCAGTACTTC
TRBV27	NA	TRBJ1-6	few	CASSSLHPGQGSPLHF	TGTGCCAGCAGTTCCCTTCATCCGGGACAAGGATCACCCCTCCACTTT
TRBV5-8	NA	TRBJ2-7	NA	CASKEGGRYEQYF	TGTGCCAGCAAGGAAGGGGGAAGGTACGAGCAGTACTTC